This TCR beta chain derives from a study of T cell clonality in common variable immunodeficiency. This table comes from immunoSEQ multiplex PCR, and its TCRdb copy is limited to in-frame clones, with some not included. The table lists tens of thousands of clones, no singletons, with about 10% in the top ten. This clone was observed a few times. Read data end 3 residues before the CDR3 end; the end is taken from the germline J gene. From germline, CDR1 is DFQATT and CDR2 SNEGSKA (reference sequence). The CDR3 consists of 16 residues. V was cut by 0 bases and J by 1 base, with 15 bases left in between. The TCR originated in a person aged 18-69 years in good health. Material for sequencing was peripheral blood mononuclear cells. The rearrangement joins TRBV20-1 to TRBJ1-1, with TRBD1 as a possible D gene (5 bases). This CDR3 reads CSARDPGHPQNTEAFF. The CDR3 DNA, read in part, is TGCAGTGCTAGAGATCCCGGACACCCTCAGAACACTGAA.